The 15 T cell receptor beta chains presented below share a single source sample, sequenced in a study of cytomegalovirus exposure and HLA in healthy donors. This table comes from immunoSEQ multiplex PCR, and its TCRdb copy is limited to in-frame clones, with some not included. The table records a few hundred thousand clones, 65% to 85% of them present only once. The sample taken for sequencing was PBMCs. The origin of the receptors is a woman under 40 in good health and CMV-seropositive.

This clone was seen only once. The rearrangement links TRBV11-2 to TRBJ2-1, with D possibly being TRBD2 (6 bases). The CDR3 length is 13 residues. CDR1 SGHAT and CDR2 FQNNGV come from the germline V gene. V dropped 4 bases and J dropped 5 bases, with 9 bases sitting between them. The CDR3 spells CASSSGLNNEQFF. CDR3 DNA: TGTGCCAGCAGCTCCGGACTAAACAATGAGCAGTTCTTC.

The CDR3 here is CASSFGTANEKLFF. The CDR3 nucleotides are TGTGCCAGCAGCTTCGGGACAGCTAATGAAAAACTGTTTTTT. The genes are TRBV7-8 and TRBJ1-4; 7 bases are shared with TRBD1. Germline-derived CDR1 and CDR2 are SGHVS and FQNEAQ. V lost 3 bases to trimming and J lost 3 bases; unmatched junction nucleotides: 1. The CDR3 contains 14 residues.

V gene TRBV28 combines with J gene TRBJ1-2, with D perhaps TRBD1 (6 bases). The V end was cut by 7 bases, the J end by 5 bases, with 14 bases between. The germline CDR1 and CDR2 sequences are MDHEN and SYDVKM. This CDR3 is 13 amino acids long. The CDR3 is CASNPKGGYGYTF. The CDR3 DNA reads TGTGCCAGCAATCCAAAGGGGGGATATGGCTACACCTTC.

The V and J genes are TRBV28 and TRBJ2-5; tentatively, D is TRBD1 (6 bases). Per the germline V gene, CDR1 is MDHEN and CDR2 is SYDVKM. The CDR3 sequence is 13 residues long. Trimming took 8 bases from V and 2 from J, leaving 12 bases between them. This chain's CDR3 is CASYQDRQETQYF. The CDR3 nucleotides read TGTGCCAGCTACCAGGACAGACAAGAGACCCAGTACTTC. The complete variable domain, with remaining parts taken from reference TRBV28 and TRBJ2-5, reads DVKVTQSSRYLVKRTGEKVFLECVQDMDHENMFWYRQDPGLGLRLIYFSYDVKMKEKGDIPEGYSVSREKKERFSLILESASTNQTSMYLCASYQDRQETQYFGPGTRLLVL.

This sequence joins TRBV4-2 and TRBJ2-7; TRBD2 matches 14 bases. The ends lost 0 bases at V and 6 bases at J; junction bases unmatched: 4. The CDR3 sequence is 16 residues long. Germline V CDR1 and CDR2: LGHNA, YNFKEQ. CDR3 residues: CASSQDPGLAGAEQYF. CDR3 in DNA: TGTGCCAGCAGCCAAGACCCGGGACTAGCGGGAGCCGAGCAGTACTTC.

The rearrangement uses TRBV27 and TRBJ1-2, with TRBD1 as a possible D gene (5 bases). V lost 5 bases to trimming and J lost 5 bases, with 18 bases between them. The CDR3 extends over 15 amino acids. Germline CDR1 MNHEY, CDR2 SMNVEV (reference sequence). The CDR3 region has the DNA TGTGCCAGCAGTCCACGGGGCAGCCAGTCTTATGGCTACACCTTC. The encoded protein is CASSPRGSQSYGYTF.

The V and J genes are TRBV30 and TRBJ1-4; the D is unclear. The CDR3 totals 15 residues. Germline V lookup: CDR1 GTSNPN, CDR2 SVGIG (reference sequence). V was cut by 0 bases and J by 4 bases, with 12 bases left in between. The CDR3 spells CAWSVQSGNNEKLFF. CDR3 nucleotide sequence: TGTGCCTGGAGTGTACAATCGGGAAATAATGAAAAACTGTTTTTT.

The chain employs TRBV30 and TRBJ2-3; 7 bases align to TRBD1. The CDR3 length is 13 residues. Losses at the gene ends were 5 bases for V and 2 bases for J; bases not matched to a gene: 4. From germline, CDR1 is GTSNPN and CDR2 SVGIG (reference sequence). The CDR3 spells CAWDRALTDTQYF. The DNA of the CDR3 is TGTGCCTGGGACAGGGCCCTCACAGATACGCAGTATTTT.

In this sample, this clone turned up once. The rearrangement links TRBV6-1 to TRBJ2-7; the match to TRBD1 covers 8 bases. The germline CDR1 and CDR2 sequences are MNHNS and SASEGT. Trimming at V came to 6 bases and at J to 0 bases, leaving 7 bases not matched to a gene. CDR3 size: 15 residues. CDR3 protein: CASRPRTGRSYEQYF. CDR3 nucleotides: TGTGCCAGCAGGCCGAGGACAGGGCGCTCCTACGAGCAGTACTTC.

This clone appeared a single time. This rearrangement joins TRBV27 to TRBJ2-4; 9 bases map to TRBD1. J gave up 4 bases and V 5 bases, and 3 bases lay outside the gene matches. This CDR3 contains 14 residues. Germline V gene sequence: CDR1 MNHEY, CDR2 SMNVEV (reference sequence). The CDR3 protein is CASSNGQGKNIQYF. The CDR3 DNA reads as TGTGCCAGCAGTAACGGACAGGGGAAAAACATTCAGTACTTC.

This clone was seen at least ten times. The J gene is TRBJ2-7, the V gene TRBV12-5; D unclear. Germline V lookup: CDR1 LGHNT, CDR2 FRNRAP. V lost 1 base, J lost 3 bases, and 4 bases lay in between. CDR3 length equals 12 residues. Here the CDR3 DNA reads TGTGCTAGTGGTTTGGCTGTCTACGAGCAGTACTTC. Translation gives CASGLAVYEQYF. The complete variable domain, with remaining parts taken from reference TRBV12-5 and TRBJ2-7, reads DARVTQTPRHKVTEMGQEVTMRCQPILGHNTVFWYRQTMMQGLELLAYFRNRAPLDDSGMPKDRFSAEMPDATLATLKIQPSEPRDSAVYFCASGLAVYEQYFGPGTRLTVT.

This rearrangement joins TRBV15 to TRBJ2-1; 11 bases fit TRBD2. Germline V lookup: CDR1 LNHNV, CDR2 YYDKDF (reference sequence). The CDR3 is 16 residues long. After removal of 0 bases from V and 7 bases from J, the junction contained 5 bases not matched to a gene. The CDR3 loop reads CATSRDTSGSWNEQFF. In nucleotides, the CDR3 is TGTGCCACCAGCAGAGATACTAGCGGGAGTTGGAATGAGCAGTTCTTC.

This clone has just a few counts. For the CDR3, the DNA is TGTGCCAGCAGCTCATACGAACGACAGACGGCCAACTATGGCTACACCTTC. Translating it yields CASSSYERQTANYGYTF. This chain uses TRBV7-9 with TRBJ1-2, with D maybe TRBD1 (5 bases). V was cut by 4 bases and J by 2 bases, with 20 bases left in between. This CDR3 is built from 17 residues. Germline CDR1 reads SEHNR; CDR2 reads FQNEAQ (reference sequence).

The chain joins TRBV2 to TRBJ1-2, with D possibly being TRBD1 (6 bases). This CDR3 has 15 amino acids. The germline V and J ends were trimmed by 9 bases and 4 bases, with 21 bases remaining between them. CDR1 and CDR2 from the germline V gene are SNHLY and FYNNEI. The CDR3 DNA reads TGTGCCAGAGTAGTAGACAGGCAACTACTCTATGGCTACACCTTC. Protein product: CARVVDRQLLYGYTF.

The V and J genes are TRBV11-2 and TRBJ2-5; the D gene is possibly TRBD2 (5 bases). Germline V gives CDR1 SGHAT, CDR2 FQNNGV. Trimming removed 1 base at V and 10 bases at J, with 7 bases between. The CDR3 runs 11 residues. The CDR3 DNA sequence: TGTGCCAGCAGCTTAGCGGGAATCCAGTACTTC. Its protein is CASSLAGIQYF.